The 12 T cell receptor beta chains reported below all come from one sample, sequenced in a study of T cell changes during pregnancy in multiple sclerosis. Sequencing used immunoSEQ multiplex PCR; TCRdb keeps in-frame clones, though not all of them. The data contain 95,000 to 100,000 clones, around 90% of them seen just once; the ten biggest clones take up approximately 3.4%. This sample comprised peripheral blood, obtained in the second trimester of pregnancy. Source of these receptors: a female donor with multiple sclerosis, enrolled in a pregnancy study.

The chain carries TRBV15 and TRBJ2-7; D may be TRBD2 (6 bases). Per germline, CDR1 LNHNV and CDR2 YYDKDF (reference sequence). V was cut by 0 bases and J by 3 bases, with 12 bases left in between. The CDR3 sequence is 15 residues long. The CDR3 DNA sequence: TGTGCCACCAGCAGAGATCGGTCGGGACTCTACGAGCAGTACTTC. It yields the protein CATSRDRSGLYEQYF.

This sequence joins TRBV10-3 and TRBJ1-2; maybe TRBD1 (5 bases). Trimming took 7 bases from V and 0 from J, leaving 12 bases between them. CDR3 length: 14 amino acids. CDR1 is ENHRY and CDR2 is SYGVKD in the germline V gene. DNA of the CDR3: TGTGCCATCAATAGCCAGGGCCCTAACTATGGCTACACCTTC. It translates to CAINSQGPNYGYTF.

The chain uses TRBV5-1 and TRBJ2-3; D call uncertain. The germline V and J ends were trimmed by 7 bases and 1 base, with 10 bases remaining between them. Germline V gives CDR1 SGHRS, CDR2 YFSETQ. The CDR3 covers 13 residues. The CDR3 protein is CASQTSRTDTQYF. The CDR3 coding sequence is TGCGCCAGCCAAACGAGCCGCACAGATACGCAGTATTTT.

This chain joins TRBV10-2 and TRBJ2-1; 14 nucleotides align to TRBD2. The CDR3 has 14 residues. With V trimmed by 3 bases and J by 13 bases, 5 bases remained unmatched. CDR1 is WSHSY and CDR2 is SAAADI in the germline V gene. CDR3 loop: CASSEATSGRAQFF. The CDR3 bases are TGCGCCAGCAGTGAAGCGACTAGCGGGAGGGCCCAGTTCTTC.

CDR3 residues: CVTISNTEAFF. The CDR3 DNA reads TGTGTGACAATTTCTAACACTGAAGCTTTCTTT. This chain connects TRBV28 to TRBJ1-1; D gene uncertain. CDR1 MDHEN and CDR2 SYDVKM come from the germline V gene. This CDR3 contains 11 residues.

The DNA for the CDR3 is TGTGCCAGCAGCGTGGACAGGGCATACGGAGAGCAGTACTTC. It encodes CASSVDRAYGEQYF. The gene calls are TRBV9 and TRBJ2-7; 8 nucleotides line up with TRBD1. V shed 2 bases, J shed 7 bases, and the junction held 8 bases outside the gene matches. The CDR3 runs 14 residues. The germline CDR1 and CDR2 sequences are SGDLS and YYNGEE.

The chain is built from TRBV19 and TRBJ2-3; no firm D call. CDR3 length equals 16 residues. The V and J ends lost 5 bases and 1 base respectively, with 16 bases between them. Germline-derived CDR1 and CDR2 are LNHDA and SQIVND (reference sequence). CDR3 DNA: TGTGCCAGTAGTTCCCGCAAAACTCAGGGCACAGATACGCAGTATTTT. Translation gives CASSSRKTQGTDTQYF.

The chain couples TRBV10-3 to TRBJ2-5; TRBD2 matches 7 bases. Germline CDR1 is ENHRY and CDR2 is SYGVKD. V was pared by 8 bases and J by 1 base, with 4 bases of the junction left unmatched. The CDR3 totals 13 residues. The CDR3 DNA reads TGTGCCATCTCGGGAGGATTCCAAGAGACCCAGTACTTC. As protein: CAISGGFQETQYF.

The V and J genes are TRBV11-2 and TRBJ2-5; D may be TRBD1 (10 bases). CDR1 and CDR2 (germline): SGHAT, FQNNGV. V was trimmed by 4 bases and J by 1 base, leaving 22 bases between them. The CDR3 covers 18 residues. The CDR3 nucleotides read TGTGCCAGCAGCTACGGACAGGGGGGAGCGGGAGGCCAAGAGACCCAGTACTTC. Protein product: CASSYGQGGAGGQETQYF.

V usage is TRBV29-1 and J usage is TRBJ2-7; a possible D gene is TRBD2 (5 bases). Deletions cut 3 bases from V and 3 bases from J, with 9 bases between. The CDR3 totals 12 residues. The V gene's germline CDR1 is SQVTM and CDR2 ANQGSEA. The CDR3 DNA follows: TGCAGCGTTGATGAGGGCCGCTACGAGCAGTACTTC. This encodes CSVDEGRYEQYF.

The chain uses TRBV4-3 and TRBJ1-2; 10 bases agree with TRBD1. The CDR3 runs 15 residues. The junction had 3 bases not matched to a gene; V was cut back by 1 base and J by 4 bases. Germline V lookup: CDR1 LGHNA, CDR2 YSLEER. CDR3 DNA: TGCGCCAGCAGCCAAGCAGACAGGGGGCTCTATGGCTACACCTTC. Its protein is CASSQADRGLYGYTF.

This chain joins TRBV29-1 and TRBJ2-7, with a weak D call TRBD1 (7 bases). The CDR3 runs to 11 residues. V shed 7 bases and J shed 3 bases, with 10 bases lying between them. Germline V gives CDR1 SQVTM, CDR2 ANQGSEA. CDR3 nucleotides: TGCAGCGCGCAGGGGGGCTACGAGCAGTACTTC. Translating gives CSAQGGYEQYF.